These 15 T cell receptor beta chains were sequenced from one sample in a study of control samples from healthy donors and cancer patients. TCRdb's copy holds only in-frame clones and misses some; the assay was immunoSEQ multiplex PCR. This sample has roughly 120,000 clones, with about 93% found just once. The specimen was blood. These receptors came from a man in his thirties or forties in good health.

The J gene is TRBJ2-1, the V gene TRBV5-4; TRBD1 or TRBD2 may be the D gene (5 bases each). Per the germline V gene, CDR1 is SGHNT and CDR2 is YYREEE (reference sequence). The CDR3 runs to 15 residues. Trimming shortened V by 1 base and J by 2 bases, and 10 bases separated the two germline ends. CDR3 amino acids: CASSLPGPTYNEQFF. CDR3 nucleotides: TGTGCCAGCAGCTTGCCGGGACCCACCTACAATGAGCAGTTCTTC.

The chain uses TRBV5-4 and TRBJ2-1; D assignment may be TRBD1 or TRBD2 (6 bases each). This CDR3 is built from 13 residues. V gave up 5 bases and J gave up 10 bases, with 16 bases separating them. Germline lookup yields CDR1 SGHNT and CDR2 YYREEE (reference sequence). This CDR3 is CASSFGGPKEQFF. CDR3 coding DNA: TGTGCCAGCAGTTTCGGGGGCCCCAAGGAGCAGTTCTTC.

The genes are TRBV18 and TRBJ2-3; TRBD1 is a possible D gene (5 bases). V was trimmed by 0 bases and J by 0 bases, leaving 13 bases between them. CDR3 size: 17 residues. From germline, CDR1 is KGHSH and CDR2 LQKENI. The CDR3 sequence is CASSPPVDKGSTDTQYF. CDR3 DNA: TGTGCCAGCTCACCACCCGTGGATAAGGGGAGCACAGATACGCAGTATTTT.

This chain uses TRBV6-5 with TRBJ1-5; the D is unclear. Germline V lookup: CDR1 MNHEY, CDR2 SVGAGI. This CDR3 has 14 amino acids. V was pared by 4 bases and J by 5 bases, with 12 bases between. In DNA, the CDR3 is TGTGCCAGCAGTTCACGGACTGACCATCAGCCCCAGCATTTT. It encodes CASSSRTDHQPQHF.

The V gene is TRBV19, the J gene TRBJ1-3; D call uncertain. Germline V gene data show CDR1 as LNHDA and CDR2 as SQIVND (reference sequence). V shed 2 bases and J shed 0 bases, with 8 bases lying between them. The CDR3 extends over 15 amino acids. CDR3 nucleotides: TGTGCCAGTAGTATACCAGAGGACTCTGGAAACACCATATATTTT. Protein product: CASSIPEDSGNTIYF.

The chain couples TRBV4-2 to TRBJ1-2; unclear D gene. The ends were cut back, 0 bases at V and 3 bases at J, with 14 bases in the middle. CDR1 LGHNA and CDR2 YNFKEQ come from the germline V gene. The CDR3 is made up of 16 amino acids. The DNA of the CDR3 is TGTGCCAGCAGCCAAGAGGAGTATGGGTTAGACTATGGCTACACCTTC. Translated, it gives CASSQEEYGLDYGYTF.

The chain carries TRBV6-5 and TRBJ1-2, with D maybe TRBD1 (6 bases). V was pared by 0 bases and J by 7 bases, with 15 bases between. CDR3 length equals 15 residues. Germline V gene sequence: CDR1 MNHEY, CDR2 SVGAGI. Here the CDR3 reads CASSYSKQGSSGYTF. CDR3 nucleotide sequence: TGTGCCAGCAGTTACTCGAAACAGGGTAGTAGTGGCTACACCTTC.

The J gene is TRBJ1-1, the V gene TRBV6-5; 8 bases map to TRBD1. The CDR3 consists of 13 residues. Germline CDR1 and CDR2: MNHEY and SVGAGI. V lost 6 bases to trimming and J lost 3 bases; unmatched junction nucleotides: 3. CDR3 bases: TGTGCCAGCAGGAAGACAGGGGACACTGAAGCTTTCTTT. Translated, it gives CASRKTGDTEAFF.

This chain uses TRBV27 with TRBJ2-1; D perhaps matches TRBD1 (5 bases). CDR3 length equals 14 residues. Germline CDR1 and CDR2: MNHEY and SMNVEV (reference sequence). The V gene lost 5 bases and the J gene lost 5 bases, with 13 bases spanning the gap. The CDR3, as DNA: TGTGCCAGCAGTCTCCAGGGTTATAACAATGAGCAGTTCTTC. Its protein is CASSLQGYNNEQFF.

This chain connects TRBV7-6 to TRBJ1-6; D remains ambiguous. V was pared by 5 bases and J by 4 bases, with 3 bases between. The CDR3 has 12 residues. Germline V gene data show CDR1 as SGHVS and CDR2 as FNYEAQ. CDR3 DNA sequence: TGTGCCAGCAGCGCATATAATTCACCCCTCCACTTT. Its translation: CASSAYNSPLHF.

The chain combines TRBV6-5 with TRBJ1-5, with TRBD1 as a possible D gene (5 bases). CDR1 is MNHEY and CDR2 is SVGAGI in the germline V gene. The CDR3 has 16 amino acids. Trimming left V 0 bases short and J 6 bases short, with 15 bases between. The CDR3 bases are TGTGCCAGCAGTTACTCTAGGGGTGCGGTTGGTCAGCCCCAGCATTTT. Protein: CASSYSRGAVGQPQHF.

A note on this clone: Mismatch with germline at one junction end may stem from a read error. The V and J genes are TRBV6-5 and TRBJ2-2; TRBD2 matches at 7 bases. In germline, CDR1 is MNHEY, CDR2 SVGAGI. The CDR3 loop spans 14 amino acids. The CDR3 reads CATSYGRFTGELFF. For the CDR3, the DNA is TGTGCCACCAGTTACGGGAGGTTCACCGGGGAGCTGTTTTTT.

The CDR3 reads CASSPGTAAYEQYF. The CDR3 region has the DNA TGTGCCAGCAGCCCGGGGACAGCTGCCTACGAGCAGTACTTC. The chain carries TRBV7-8 and TRBJ2-7, with 7 positions matching TRBD1. This CDR3 is 14 amino acids long. Losses at the gene ends were 5 bases for V and 2 bases for J; bases not matched to a gene: 6. Per germline, CDR1 SGHVS and CDR2 FQNEAQ.

The V call is TRBV7-9, the J call TRBJ2-7, with D unclear. Deletions cut 5 bases from V and 1 base from J, with 12 bases between. CDR3 size: 14 residues. Germline values: CDR1 SEHNR, CDR2 FQNEAQ (reference sequence). The CDR3 region is CASSEDGPSYEQYV. In DNA form, the CDR3 reads TGTGCCAGCAGCGAGGACGGCCCGTCCTACGAGCAGTACGTC.

This clone was recorded only once. CDR3 region: CASSLGREAFF. The CDR3 coding sequence is TGTGCCAGCAGCTTAGGCAGGGAAGCTTTCTTT. The rearrangement links TRBV11-2 to TRBJ1-1; D is ambiguous. V lost 1 base to trimming and J lost 8 bases, with 5 bases between them. This CDR3 has 11 residues. Looked up from germline, CDR1 is SGHAT and CDR2 is FQNNGV.